These 15 T cell receptor beta chains were sequenced from one sample in a study of T cell changes during pregnancy in multiple sclerosis. The repertoire was sequenced with immunoSEQ multiplex PCR; TCRdb's copy has only in-frame clones and lacks some. The sample holds about 77,000 clones, about 89% seen once. The sequencing used peripheral blood, collected before pregnancy. The receptor set was obtained from a female donor with multiple sclerosis, enrolled in a pregnancy study.

This clone was seen only once. The chain uses TRBV5-1 and TRBJ2-1; maybe TRBD2 (6 bases). Trimming removed 2 bases at V and 6 bases at J, with 15 bases between. The germline CDR1 and CDR2 sequences are SGHRS and YFSETQ. The length of the CDR3 is 15 residues. This CDR3 reads CASSFEPRRGNEQFF. The CDR3 DNA reads TGCGCCAGCAGCTTCGAACCCCGGAGGGGCAATGAGCAGTTCTTC.

The gene calls are TRBV5-4 and TRBJ2-3; TRBD2 matches 10 bases. The CDR3 contains 15 residues. Germline V lookup: CDR1 SGHNT, CDR2 YYREEE (reference sequence). With V trimmed by 4 bases and J by 4 bases, 6 bases remained unmatched. This CDR3 reads CASSQERGGSDTQYF. DNA for the CDR3: TGTGCCAGCAGCCAAGAGCGGGGGGGCTCAGATACGCAGTATTTT.

This chain connects TRBV27 to TRBJ1-1, with D tentatively TRBD1 (6 bases). Germline CDR1 is MNHEY and CDR2 is SMNVEV (reference sequence). The germline V and J ends were trimmed by 8 bases and 0 bases, with 10 bases remaining between them. This CDR3 is 13 amino acids long. The CDR3 reads CASANRVNTEAFF. CDR3 coding DNA: TGTGCCAGCGCAAACAGGGTGAACACTGAAGCTTTCTTT.

V is TRBV27 and J is TRBJ2-5; D may be TRBD1 (6 bases). Between the trimmed V and J ends, which lost 6 bases and 5 bases, there was a span of 16 bases. CDR3 length: 14 amino acids. Germline CDR1 is MNHEY and CDR2 is SMNVEV (reference sequence). The CDR3 DNA follows: TGTGCCAGCAGAAACAGGGTGGTGGGGGAGACCCAGTACTTC. This sequence encodes CASRNRVVGETQYF.

V is TRBV6-5 and J is TRBJ2-7, with a weak D call TRBD2 (5 bases). The V gene's germline CDR1 is MNHEY and CDR2 SVGAGI. The CDR3 totals 13 residues. Trimming left V 2 bases short and J 4 bases short, with 9 bases between. CDR3 coding DNA: TGTGCCAGCAGTTACGGGAGAGGTTACGAGCAGTACTTC. This codes for CASSYGRGYEQYF.

The V call is TRBV19, the J call TRBJ1-5, with D possibly matching TRBD1 (6 bases). The CDR3 loop spans 14 amino acids. The germline V gene encodes CDR1 LNHDA and CDR2 SQIVND (reference sequence). Trimming cost V 9 bases and J 0 bases, with 12 bases left between them. The CDR3 here is CASTDRPSNQPQHF. CDR3 DNA: TGTGCCAGCACCGACAGGCCTAGCAATCAGCCCCAGCATTTT.

This chain connects TRBV4-2 to TRBJ2-7, with TRBD1 identical over 10 bases. Germline CDR1 LGHNA, CDR2 YNFKEQ. This CDR3 has 17 residues. Unmatched junction bases numbered 10, after V lost 2 bases and J lost 3 bases. As DNA, the CDR3 is TGTGCCAGCAGCCAACTCGGACACGGGACAGGGGACTACGAGCAGTACTTC. Its protein product is CASSQLGHGTGDYEQYF.

The V gene is TRBV4-1, the J gene TRBJ2-7, with TRBD2 matching 10 bases. Germline values: CDR1 MGHRA, CDR2 YSYEKL. V gave up 4 bases and J gave up 1 base; unmatched junction bases: 13. The CDR3 runs to 18 residues. CDR3 in amino acids: CASSPRWASGGSSYEQYF. CDR3 in DNA: TGCGCCAGCAGCCCGAGATGGGCTAGCGGGGGCTCTTCCTACGAGCAGTACTTC.

This chain connects TRBV4-2 to TRBJ1-3; a possible D gene is TRBD1 (6 bases). Trimming took 2 bases from V and 0 from J, leaving 8 bases between them. This CDR3 has 15 residues. The germline V gene has CDR1 LGHNA and CDR2 YNFKEQ. The CDR3 DNA is TGTGCCAGCAGCCAACAGGGGACCTCTGGAAACACCATATATTTT. The encoded protein is CASSQQGTSGNTIYF.

This clone was observed a handful of times. The chain combines TRBV7-9 with TRBJ1-6; 10 positions match TRBD1. The CDR3 is 15 amino acids. Losses at the gene ends were 5 bases for V and 8 bases for J; bases not matched to a gene: 6. Germline V gene sequence: CDR1 SEHNR, CDR2 FQNEAQ (reference sequence). The DNA for the CDR3 is TGTGCCAGCAGCCCGCGACAGGGGGCTTATTCACCCCTCCACTTT. Translated, it gives CASSPRQGAYSPLHF.

The J gene is TRBJ1-1, the V gene TRBV30, with TRBD1 as a possible D gene (6 bases). The CDR3 covers 13 residues. The germline V gene encodes CDR1 GTSNPN and CDR2 SVGIG (reference sequence). Trimming shortened V by 8 bases and J by 4 bases, and 17 bases separated the two germline ends. CDR3 DNA sequence: TGTGCCGGAGTACAGGGCTGGGGCACTGAAGCTTTCTTT. The encoded protein is CAGVQGWGTEAFF.

The chain is built from TRBV18 and TRBJ1-1, with D perhaps TRBD1 (6 bases). V was trimmed by 3 bases and J by 5 bases, leaving 13 bases between them. The CDR3 spans 14 residues. Germline CDR1 is KGHSH and CDR2 is LQKENI. Here the CDR3 reads CASSPHTGPTEAFF. CDR3 nucleotides: TGTGCCAGCTCACCGCATACAGGGCCTACTGAAGCTTTCTTT. Full variable domain (remainder filled in from reference TRBV18 and TRBJ1-1): NAGVMQNPRHLVRRRGQEARLRCSPMKGHSHVYWYRQLPEEGLKFMVYLQKENIIDESGMPKERFSAEFPKEGPSILRIQQVVRGDSAAYFCASSPHTGPTEAFFGQGTRLTVV.

The chain combines TRBV28 with TRBJ2-3; 11 bases align to TRBD2. Per germline, CDR1 MDHEN and CDR2 SYDVKM. The V gene end was trimmed by 3 bases and the J gene end by 2 bases; junction bases not matched to a gene: 10. The CDR3 has 18 amino acids. CDR3 nucleotides: TGTGCCAGCAGTTTTGGGCTTAGCGGGGGGGAGGACACAGATACGCAGTATTTT. Translating it yields CASSFGLSGGEDTDTQYF.

CDR3 amino acids: CASSLATDQETQYF. DNA for the CDR3: TGTGCCAGCAGCTTAGCCACAGATCAAGAGACCCAGTACTTC. The V call is TRBV7-9, the J call TRBJ2-5; D unresolved. Trimming took off 0 bases at V and 2 bases at J, with 7 bases between the two ends. Germline CDR1 reads SEHNR; CDR2 reads FQNEAQ (reference sequence). CDR3 length equals 14 residues.

The chain has TRBV6-5 and TRBJ1-1; weak D call: TRBD1 (5 bases). Germline V lookup: CDR1 MNHEY, CDR2 SVGAGI. The CDR3 covers 14 residues. The ends were cut back, 2 bases at V and 3 bases at J, with 10 bases in the middle. In DNA, the CDR3 is TGTGCCAGCAGTTACCACAGGTCGGACACTGAAGCTTTCTTT. This codes for CASSYHRSDTEAFF.